The 17 T cell receptor beta chains given below trace back to one sample, sequenced in a study of shared clonotypes between healthy human individuals. This table comes from immunoSEQ multiplex PCR, and its TCRdb copy is limited to in-frame clones, with some not included. The sample lists 2 million to 2.5 million clones; around 95% were seen once. Sequencing was performed on naive CD4+ T cells sorted from blood. Subset specified: CD45RA+ positively selected. The receptor source for this set is a man in his late teens or twenties in good health.

V gene TRBV18 combines with J gene TRBJ1-1; D possibly corresponds to TRBD1 (6 bases). Germline loops: CDR1 KGHSH, CDR2 LQKENI. V lost 5 bases to trimming and J lost 0 bases, with 13 bases between them. The CDR3 length is 15 residues. This CDR3 reads CASSAQQGLNTEAFF. The CDR3 DNA reads as TGTGCCAGCTCAGCCCAACAGGGTTTGAACACTGAAGCTTTCTTT.

With respect to this clone: Other nucleotide sequences from this sample produce the same CDR3. The rearrangement uses TRBV6-5 and TRBJ1-2, with D unresolved. CDR3 length equals 12 residues. CDR1 MNHEY and CDR2 SVGAGI come from the germline V gene. The V gene lost 1 base and the J gene lost 6 bases, with 6 bases spanning the gap. The chain's CDR3 is CASSYFGDGYTF. The CDR3 coding sequence is TGTGCCAGCAGTTACTTTGGGGATGGCTACACCTTC.

V is TRBV9 and J is TRBJ1-2; D gene uncertain. V dropped 4 bases and J dropped 5 bases, with 12 bases sitting between them. The CDR3 length is 13 residues. Germline values: CDR1 SGDLS, CDR2 YYNGEE. The CDR3 protein is CASSPPLGYGYTF. The CDR3 DNA is TGTGCCAGCAGCCCCCCCTTAGGGTATGGCTACACCTTC.

With regard to this clone: An end of the junction does not agree with germline; a read error may underlie this. V and J are TRBV29-1 and TRBJ1-4; 7 positions agree with TRBD1. CDR1 and CDR2 (germline): SQVTM, ANQGSEA. This CDR3 is built from 12 residues. The CDR3: CSVTQNPGQLGF. CDR3 nucleotides: TGCAGCGTTACCCAAAACCCGGGACAGCTGGGTTTT.

This chain links TRBV30 with TRBJ2-3, with D tentatively TRBD2 (6 bases). Trimming removed 3 bases from V and 2 bases from J, with 15 bases in between. The CDR3 spans 15 residues. Germline CDR1 is GTSNPN and CDR2 is SVGIG (reference sequence). The CDR3 nucleotides read TGTGCCTGGAGCGGATGGCGGGGTCACACAGATACGCAGTATTTT. It is translated as CAWSGWRGHTDTQYF.

This chain joins TRBV5-1 and TRBJ2-5; D call uncertain. This CDR3 comprises 14 residues. Germline CDR1 SGHRS, CDR2 YFSETQ. The V and J ends lost 1 base and 1 base respectively, with 8 bases between them. The CDR3 is CASSLQAVQETQYF. The CDR3 DNA reads as TGCGCCAGCAGCTTGCAGGCGGTCCAAGAGACCCAGTACTTC.

This rearrangement joins TRBV18 to TRBJ2-2; D is uncertain. CDR1 and CDR2 from the germline V gene are KGHSH and LQKENI. V was trimmed by 3 bases and J by 6 bases, leaving 11 bases between them. The CDR3 loop spans 14 amino acids. The CDR3, as DNA: TGTGCCAGCTCACCGGCTTTTATGGCCGGGGAGCTGTTTTTT. This sequence encodes CASSPAFMAGELFF.

The V gene is TRBV29-1, the J gene TRBJ2-3; either TRBD1 or TRBD2 may supply D (5 bases each). The CDR3 is 15 residues long. Deletions cut 7 bases from V and 1 base from J, with 18 bases between. Germline CDR1 and CDR2: SQVTM and ANQGSEA. Here the CDR3 reads CSASGRQGGTDTQYF. CDR3 sequence (DNA): TGCAGCGCGTCCGGACGGCAGGGAGGCACAGATACGCAGTATTTT.

The V gene is TRBV18, the J gene TRBJ1-2; D remains unclear. This CDR3 contains 13 residues. The germline gives CDR1 KGHSH, CDR2 LQKENI. Trimming removed 5 bases at V and 6 bases at J, with 13 bases between. CDR3 sequence (DNA): TGTGCCAGCTCAACACGTGTCCAGGATGGCTACACCTTC. It encodes CASSTRVQDGYTF.

The rearrangement links TRBV4-1 to TRBJ2-1; D could derive from TRBD1 or TRBD2 (5 bases each). Germline V lookup: CDR1 MGHRA, CDR2 YSYEKL. This CDR3 has 18 residues. V was cut by 0 bases and J by 0 bases, with 15 bases left in between. The CDR3 loop reads CASSQDNSAGSSYNEQFF. In DNA, the CDR3 is TGCGCCAGCAGCCAAGATAACTCCGCAGGGAGCTCCTACAATGAGCAGTTCTTC.

In its sample, this clone was seen once. V gene TRBV5-3 combines with J gene TRBJ1-2; the D is unclear. TRBV5-3 carries the ORF label, with uncertain function. V was cut by 0 bases and J by 5 bases, with 5 bases left in between. The CDR3 consists of 12 residues. The CDR3 loop is CARSLDVYGYTF. The CDR3 nucleotides are TGTGCCAGAAGCTTGGACGTTTATGGCTACACCTTC.

The chain combines TRBV10-3 with TRBJ1-2, with D uncertain. Germline V gives CDR1 ENHRY, CDR2 SYGVKD. The germline V and J ends were trimmed by 9 bases and 4 bases, with 12 bases remaining between them. The CDR3 totals 12 residues. The CDR3 DNA is TGTGCCATAGAGCGATCTGGCTATGGCTACACCTTC. It yields the protein CAIERSGYGYTF.

The rearrangement links TRBV25-1 to TRBJ2-2, with 10 bases aligning to TRBD1. After removal of 7 bases from V and 9 bases from J, the junction contained 5 bases not matched to a gene. CDR1 is MGHDK, CDR2 SYGVNS, per germline. CDR3 length: 13 amino acids. CDR3 DNA: TGTGCCAGCATTATGACAGGGGGCAGGGAGCTGTTTTTT. It translates to CASIMTGGRELFF.

V is TRBV6-5 and J is TRBJ2-7; weak D call: TRBD1 (6 bases). Trimming left V 6 bases short and J 5 bases short, with 17 bases between. CDR3 length equals 14 residues. Germline lookup yields CDR1 MNHEY and CDR2 SVGAGI. The CDR3 here is CASRKQGSKHEQYF. The CDR3, as DNA: TGTGCCAGCAGAAAACAGGGATCTAAACACGAGCAGTACTTC.

A note on this clone: In the same sample, other DNA sequences code for this CDR3. The rearrangement links TRBV30 to TRBJ2-5; unclear D gene. The CDR3 totals 13 residues. The V end lost 2 bases, the J end lost 1 base, and 8 bases lay between the germline ends. In germline, CDR1 is GTSNPN, CDR2 SVGIG (reference sequence). This CDR3 is CAWSLGFQETQYF. The DNA for the CDR3 is TGTGCCTGGAGTCTGGGGTTCCAAGAGACCCAGTACTTC.

This chain connects TRBV4-3 to TRBJ2-7; the D gene could be TRBD1 or TRBD2 (5 bases each). Trimming removed 0 bases at V and 6 bases at J, with 15 bases between. The CDR3 sequence is 15 residues long. Germline V CDR1 and CDR2: LGHNA, YSLEER. CDR3 sequence reads: CASSQDRGSAVEQYF. In nucleotides, the CDR3 is TGCGCCAGCAGCCAAGATCGGGGCAGTGCCGTCGAGCAGTACTTC.

The chain has TRBV6-5 and TRBJ1-1; D might be TRBD1 (5 bases). Germline V gene lookup returns CDR1 MNHEY and CDR2 SVGAGI. V was trimmed by 3 bases and J by 4 bases, leaving 9 bases between them. CDR3 length: 13 residues. This chain's CDR3 is CASSYIRGTEAFF. The CDR3 bases are TGTGCCAGCAGTTATATAAGGGGCACTGAAGCTTTCTTT.